Described below is a single T cell receptor (beta chain) sequence and its context. Its antigen is not known. Time point denoted: week 5, during vaccination. A single vaccine dose contained 300 ug of mutant IDH1 20-mer peptide, and topical imiquimod was used with it. CDR1 is MGHRA and CDR2 is YSYEKL in the germline V gene. This CDR3 is built from 14 residues. The ends were cut back, 1 base at V and 0 bases at J, with 4 bases in the middle. The data stem from a study of a mutant IDH1 vaccine in newly diagnosed glioma. Study outcomes and limitations: Overall, more than 80% of patients had vaccine-induced immune responses.

The repertoire was sequenced with immunoSEQ multiplex PCR; TCRdb's copy has only in-frame clones and lacks some. The table has roughly 28,000 clones, roughly three quarters seen once. The source material was PBMCs, sampled from a glioma patient whose treatment included an IDH1 peptide vaccine. This clonotype was sampled from a man aged 35-49 years with glioma. Some clones in this sample may be carry-over from other donors' samples. The chain links TRBV4-1 to TRBJ2-1; D gene unclear. Here the CDR3 reads CASSQGGSYNEQFF. The CDR3 DNA follows: TGCGCCAGCAGCCAAGGGGGCTCCTACAATGAGCAGTTCTTC.